This TCR beta chain was sequenced during a study of T cells after yellow fever vaccination. TCRdb reprocessed the 5' RACE reads via MiXCR and lists one record per CDR3 protein. The profile shows hundreds of thousands of distinct CDR3 sequences, roughly 3.5% of them singletons. The CDR3 extends over 15 amino acids. V was shortened by 5 bases and J by 0 bases, with 10 bases between the two germline ends. The germline V gene has CDR1 LGHNA and CDR2 YSLEER. A few counts support this clonotype. This chain uses TRBV4-3 with TRBJ2-2; D is perhaps TRBD2 (5 bases). The source was PBMCs, collected on the day of the yellow fever booster vaccination. This clonotype was obtained from a man aged 18-30 years who received the YFV17D yellow fever vaccine. In DNA, the CDR3 is TGCGCCAGCAGCAAGGGAGATACGAACACCGGGGAGCTGTTTTTT. Protein product: CASSKGDTNTGELFF.